A selection of T cell receptor beta chains follows, all from one sample in a study of shared clonotypes between healthy human individuals. Repertoires were generated with immunoSEQ multiplex PCR, while TCRdb's copy carries only in-frame clones and drops some. The sample lists some 1 million clones, roughly 80% seen once, with less than 1.5% in the top ten. Specimen: memory CD4+ T cells sorted from blood. The source is a man between 18 and 35 years old in good health. The CDR3 runs from the conserved cysteine through the conserved F or W. The D gene is left open where the match is weak. Size is stated for part of the rows, as once, few or many counts, or as a class when the clone is expanded.

DNA	CDR3	length	D	V	J	size
TGCGCCAGCAGCTCGGCCCCGGGACAGGGCATTACTGGAAACACCATATATTTT	CASSSAPGQGITGNTIYF	18	TRBD1	TRBV5-1	TRBJ1-3	NA
TGCGCCAGCCACGTAGGACTAGCGGGGGGGCGTGAGCAGTTCTTC	CASHVGLAGGREQFF	15	TRBD2	TRBV5-1	TRBJ2-1	NA
TGCGCCAGCAGTTTAGCGGGCCAGGGGGTGGATACGCAGTATTTT	CASSLAGQGVDTQYF	15	NA	TRBV5-1	TRBJ2-3	NA
TGTGCCATCAAGGGTGGCGGGGGAAACACCGGGGAGCTGTTTTTT	CAIKGGGGNTGELFF	15	TRBD2	TRBV10-3	TRBJ2-2	NA
TGTGCCAGCAGTTTTGAAGGGGGACCGAAATTATACTTC	CASSFEGGPKLYF	13	NA	TRBV6-5	TRBJ2-5	few
TGCGCCAGCAGCTTCAGGACGGGGGGGCCGACAGATACGCAGTATTTT	CASSFRTGGPTDTQYF	16	TRBD2	TRBV5-1	TRBJ2-3	once
TGTGCCAGCAGCTTAGGCAGGACTAGCGAAAACACAGATACGCAGTATTTT	CASSLGRTSENTDTQYF	17	TRBD2	TRBV7-2	TRBJ2-3	NA
TGTGCCAGCAGTTACGGGGGCAGGAATTCACCCCTCCACTTT	CASSYGGRNSPLHF	14	NA	TRBV6-5	TRBJ1-6	NA
TGTGCCAGCAGTGATACTAGCGGGGTAAATGAGCAGTTCTTC	CASSDTSGVNEQFF	14	TRBD2	TRBV6-1	TRBJ2-1	once
TGTGCCAGCAGTGCGGGACAGCCTAAGACTGAAGCTTTCTTT	CASSAGQPKTEAFF	14	TRBD1	TRBV28	TRBJ1-1	NA
TGTGCCATCAGCCGGCGGGGTGGACGGATTCAAGAGACCCAGTACTTC	CAISRRGGRIQETQYF	16	NA	TRBV10-3	TRBJ2-5	NA
TGTGCCTGGAGTGTAGCGACAGGGAACACTGAAGCTTTCTTT	CAWSVATGNTEAFF	14	NA	TRBV30	TRBJ1-1	NA
TGTGCCAGCAGGATCGGGACAATCGGGTCTCAGCCCCAGCATTTT	CASRIGTIGSQPQHF	15	NA	TRBV6-1	TRBJ1-5	few
TGTGCCAGCAGTGAACCAGGCTCGGTAAGCACTGAAGCTTTCTTT	CASSEPGSVSTEAFF	15	NA	TRBV6-1	TRBJ1-1	NA
TGTGCCAGCAGCGTAACCGGGACAGGGGGACACGAGCAGTACTTC	CASSVTGTGGHEQYF	15	TRBD1	TRBV5-6	TRBJ2-7	few
TGTGCCAGCAGCTTGACAGATTTAAGCTCCTACGAGCAGTACTTC	CASSLTDLSSYEQYF	15	NA	TRBV5-6	TRBJ2-7	NA
TGTGCCAGCAGCCTCACGACCTACGAGCAGTACTTC	CASSLTTYEQYF	12	NA	TRBV11-2	TRBJ2-7	many
TGTGCCAGCAGTGAACAGGGGGGGCCTAGTTCACCCCTCCACTTT	CASSEQGGPSSPLHF	15	TRBD1	TRBV6-1	TRBJ1-6	NA
TGTGCCATCGGACGAGGGACGGGCGAGGAAAAACTGTTTTTT	CAIGRGTGEEKLFF	14	NA	TRBV10-3	TRBJ1-4	NA
TGTGCCAGCAGTGAACACGACAGGGGAAACTCACCCCTCCACTTT	CASSEHDRGNSPLHF	15	TRBD1	TRBV2	TRBJ1-6	once
TGTGCCTGGAGTGTATTTAGCACAGATACGCAGTATTTT	CAWSVFSTDTQYF	13	NA	TRBV30	TRBJ2-3	NA
TGCGCCAGCAGCCTCGATGACCGGGGGATAACCTACGAGCAGTACTTC	CASSLDDRGITYEQYF	16	NA	TRBV5-1	TRBJ2-7	NA
TGTGCCAGCTCACCCCCCCGCGGCAGCGACCAAGAGACCCAGTACTTC	CASSPPRGSDQETQYF	16	NA	TRBV18	TRBJ2-5	NA
TGTGCCAGCAGCTTCCGGGACTACTCCTACGAGCAGTACTTC	CASSFRDYSYEQYF	14	TRBD2	TRBV7-2	TRBJ2-7	NA
TGTGCCACCAGCAGAGATTCCGACCGGACTGAAGCTTTCTTT	CATSRDSDRTEAFF	14	NA	TRBV15	TRBJ1-1	many
TGTGCCAGCAGCGTAGACGGGGTGAGCACTGAAGCTTTCTTT	CASSVDGVSTEAFF	14	NA	TRBV9	TRBJ1-1	few
TGTGCCAGCAGTCGGGGACAGGCAAACACTGAAGCTTTCTTT	CASSRGQANTEAFF	14	TRBD1	TRBV27	TRBJ1-1	NA
TGCGCCAGCAGCCAAGCAAGGACAGGGACTTTCTTT	CASSQARTGTFF	12	TRBD1	TRBV4-1	TRBJ1-1	few
TGTGCCAGCCAGTTTAACCAGGGAGGAAGAGAGACCCAGTACTTC	CASQFNQGGRETQYF	15	NA	TRBV6-1	TRBJ2-5	few
TGCGCCAGCAGCTTGGCTGGGGACAGGGTAGAGACCCAGTACTTC	CASSLAGDRVETQYF	15	TRBD1	TRBV5-1	TRBJ2-5	NA
TGCGCCAGCACCCACGAAGCCTACGAGCAGTACTTC	CASTHEAYEQYF	12	NA	TRBV23-1	TRBJ2-7	NA
TGTGCCAGCTCACCGGCAGGGACAGGGGGCTATGGCTACACCTTC	CASSPAGTGGYGYTF	15	TRBD1	TRBV18	TRBJ1-2	NA
TGTGCCAGTAGTATAGGGACGGTTAGCAATCAGCCCCAGCATTTT	CASSIGTVSNQPQHF	15	NA	TRBV19	TRBJ1-5	many
TGCGCCAGCAGCCAAGCCGCTGTCACAGGTGGGGCCAAAAACATTCAGTACTTC	CASSQAAVTGGAKNIQYF	18	NA	TRBV4-3	TRBJ2-4	NA
TGTGCCTGGAGTGTACGGGGTGGGGAGCAGTACTTC	CAWSVRGGEQYF	12	NA	TRBV30	TRBJ2-7	once
TGTGCCAGCAGCCAAGTCATGGGGTTGTGGGCCTACGAGCAGTACTTC	CASSQVMGLWAYEQYF	16	NA	TRBV4-2	TRBJ2-7	NA
TGTGCCAGCAGCTTAACCGGGACAGGGAAAAGCTATCAGCCCCAGCATTTT	CASSLTGTGKSYQPQHF	17	TRBD1	TRBV5-6	TRBJ1-5	once
TGTGCCAGCTCACCACCGAGTACGAACTCTCGGGCTTACGAGCAGTACTTC	CASSPPSTNSRAYEQYF	17	NA	TRBV18	TRBJ2-7	NA
TGCGCCAGCAGTGAGAAGCGGGTGGCGACAGATACGCAGTATTTT	CASSEKRVATDTQYF	15	NA	TRBV10-1	TRBJ2-3	few
TGTGCCAGCACGGCTCAAGGAAGCGGGAGTCGCGAGCAGTACTTC	CASTAQGSGSREQYF	15	NA	TRBV21-1	TRBJ2-7	NA
TGTGCCAGCAGCTTGGCCTGGCCTAGCGGGCTCGATACGCAGTATTTT	CASSLAWPSGLDTQYF	16	TRBD2	TRBV5-5	TRBJ2-3	NA
TGTGCCAGCAGTGGGTCGAACACTGAAGCTTTCTTT	CASSGSNTEAFF	12	NA	TRBV2	TRBJ1-1	NA
TGTGGGAGGGGAATGTCCCTGAGCGGGGGGGCTGCCTACGAGCAGTACTTC	CGRGMSLSGGAAYEQYF	17	TRBD2	TRBV12-5	TRBJ2-7	many
TGTGCCAGCAGCTTAGATAAGCGGGAGCAGTTCTTC	CASSLDKREQFF	12	NA	TRBV11-2	TRBJ2-1	few
TGTGCCAGCACCACTCCCACCGGGACGAAGAGCCGGAAGTTCTTC	CASTTPTGTKSRKFF	15	NA	TRBV28	TRBJ2-1	NA
TGTGCCATCAGTGCCGCAGGGTTTAACACTGAAGCTTTCTTT	CAISAAGFNTEAFF	14	NA	TRBV10-3	TRBJ1-1	NA